The clone carrying this TCR beta chain was observed a few times. Trimming left V 4 bases short and J 10 bases short, with 22 bases between. Per germline, CDR1 SEHNR and CDR2 FQNEAQ (reference sequence). This CDR3 is built from 16 residues. Assay: immunoSEQ multiplex PCR; the TCRdb copy retains only in-frame clones and omits some. The sample has just over 250,000 clones, 88% seen once. The data stem from a study of blood T cell repertoires in COVID-19. Sequencing input: peripheral blood. This chain uses TRBV7-9 with TRBJ1-4; D perhaps matches TRBD1 (6 bases). This clonotype was sampled from a man aged 55 to 70 who had recovered from COVID-19. Written as DNA, the CDR3 is TGTGCCAGCAGCTCTCGGACAGTTTCGACCGAGGGAAAACTGTTTTTT. Translation gives CASSSRTVSTEGKLFF.